This TCR beta chain is drawn from a study of T cell repertoires in cytomegalovirus infection. As for the study in general: Indications came from public TCR beta signatures; they pointed to CMV infection and to a matching HLA type. Study outcomes and limitations: Of the TCR beta families, the public ones yielded a cumulative frequency that identified carriers of CMV plus the relevant HLA.

The table lists this clonotype with many counts. The antigen remains undetermined. Looked up from germline, CDR1 is SQVTM and CDR2 is ANQGSEA. The length of the CDR3 is 12 residues. V was cut by 6 bases and J by 2 bases, with 10 bases left in between. TCRdb processed the reads anew with MiXCR; each CDR3 protein has one entry. The data contain hundreds of thousands of distinct CDR3 sequences, about 9.1% of them singletons. Sequenced material: PBMCs. The V and J genes are TRBV29-1 and TRBJ1-1; no clear D gene. This clonotype was obtained from a human donor in good health (CMV status not recorded). Some clones in this sample may be carry-over from other donors' samples. CDR3 in amino acids: CSVLLGNTEAFF. For the CDR3, the DNA is TGCAGCGTCCTATTGGGAAACACTGAAGCTTTCTTT.